This TCR beta chain was identified in a study of blood T cells in healthy people across ages (dated by TCRdb to the mid-2010s). Study-level background: In model experiments, roughly one uniquely barcoded TCR beta cDNA molecule per two T cells was captured by template switching. To track age-related changes in TCR beta repertoire diversity, the study relied on deep sequencing normalized with unique cDNA molecular identifiers. The study analyzed two additional independent replicas of 1 million unique cDNA reads from the same blood draw for two donors, one aged 18 to 29 and one aged 80 or older. To avoid experimental bias, donors of different ages were spread randomly across the sequencing lanes. Donors were grouped into four age groups: young (average approximately 15 years), middle-aged (about 40), aged (about 59) and long-lived (around 80).

From the germline V gene (reference sequence), CDR1 is SEHNR and CDR2 is FQNEAQ. V lost 2 bases and J lost 4 bases; the stretch between them is 20 bases long. Reading from cysteine to phenylalanine, the CDR3 counts 17 amino acids. Only the CDR3 part of the read is kept: 51 bases, read in frame from the first base. On the study overall, not on this receptor specifically: Total diversity estimates from one million sequenced T cells were considered lower bounds and underestimates. Compared with the aged group, more naive CD4+ T cells, fewer expanded clones and increased TCR diversity were shown by the long-lived group, suggesting age selection. Observed TCR beta diversity per million T cells fell roughly linearly with age, and a significant reduction was already apparent by age around 36. Because profiling used bulk unsorted PBMCs, naive and antigen-experienced compartments could not be compared conclusively. Observed TCR beta diversity correlated strongly with the percentage of naive T cells measured by flow cytometry. Because donor CMV infection status was unknown, age-related changes in expanded clonotypes were potentially confounded.

The donors were under 40 Caucasian individuals from Russia, aged roughly 6 to 90 years, who were systemically healthy. Each donor gave 8 to 10 milliliters of peripheral blood, drawn into EDTA-treated Vacutainer tubes. Ficoll-Paque density-gradient centrifugation was used to isolate PBMCs, with at least 6.5 million obtained per sample. Trizol reagent was used to extract total RNA from the PBMCs, yielding at least 6 micrograms per sample. For every donor, flow cytometry on a PBMC aliquot measured the percentage of naive CD45RAhigh/CD27high T cells. Libraries were made using 5' RACE. The sequencer listed for this sample is Illumina HiSeq 2500. A second PCR of roughly 6 to 11 cycles was performed with a sample-barcoded 5' primer and a J-beta primer mix. A template-switch 5' adaptor carrying 12 random nucleotides introduced a unique molecular identifier onto each TCR beta cDNA molecule. Each sample yielded at least 2.5 million CDR3-containing paired-end reads. First-strand cDNA synthesis was performed from all RNA using the Mint cDNA synthesis kit, with priming by a TRBC-specific oligonucleotide. After uracil-DNA glycosylase treatment, a first 18-cycle PCR used universal primers M1SS and BC2_uni_R on all cDNA. The original pipeline was this. Normalization of each sample was performed by random selection of 1 million high-quality reads, each carrying a distinct molecular identifier. Reads with shared molecular identifiers were discarded instead of being binned into consensus sequences. MiTCR, set to a Q25 quality threshold and the strictest error-elimination algorithm, was used for CDR3 identification, clonotype clustering and error correction. A nonparametric unseen species model with Euler transformation was used to estimate a lower bound on total TCR beta diversity. TCRdb applied fastp at Q25 and MiXCR to the public reads, then kept only in-frame beta chains. Rows with one shared CDR3 protein collapse into an entry with the most common genes and DNA. Clone size and V and J calls follow TCRdb, not the original study. The sample records around 1,600,000 distinct CDR3 sequences, roughly two fifths of which are singletons. About 3.8% of the sample goes to the ten largest clones.

Worth noting for this clonotype: This clone's antigen is unknown. No quality values exist for individual bases; no much larger clone is one base distant.

The clonotype originates from a woman in her late teens or twenties in good health. The sample was blood. Here the chain combines TRBV7-9 and TRBJ1-2, and perhaps TRBD1 as D gene, on 5 matching bases. The CDR3 amino acid sequence is: CASSLIGAGDTAYGYTF. The nucleotide sequence reads TGTGCCAGCAGCTTAATAGGGGCTGGGGATACCGCCTATGGCTACACCTTC.